Following are 8 T cell receptor beta chains from one sample sequenced in a study of T cells after somatic rescue of genetic block. Assay: immunoSEQ multiplex PCR; the TCRdb copy retains only in-frame clones and omits some. This table has 110,000 or so clones, just over 90% appearing once. The sequenced sample was peripheral blood mononuclear cells (PBMCs). All receptors come from a young woman.

The rearrangement links TRBV11-2 to TRBJ2-5; 8 bases line up with TRBD2. Germline trimming cut 5 bases from V and 7 bases from J; bases unmatched to any gene: 9. The germline gives CDR1 SGHAT, CDR2 FQNNGV. The CDR3 totals 14 residues. The CDR3 region has the DNA TGTGCCAGCAGCCCCGGGGGGGCCGCTCGGACCCAGTACTTC. Translating gives CASSPGGAARTQYF.

The genes are TRBV7-8 and TRBJ1-2; D gene uncertain. Germline V gene data show CDR1 as SGHVS and CDR2 as FQNEAQ. The CDR3 consists of 15 residues. Trimming removed 4 bases at V and 2 bases at J, with 14 bases between. Here the CDR3 DNA reads TGTGCCAGCAGCTCCCGGCCGAGTGCAAACTATGGCTACACCTTC. This sequence encodes CASSSRPSANYGYTF.

The chain is built from TRBV30 and TRBJ2-1; 8 positions match TRBD2. The J segment lost 2 bases and the V segment lost 0 bases, leaving 3 bases of the junction unmatched. Germline assignment: CDR1 GTSNPN and CDR2 SVGIG (reference sequence). The CDR3 covers 15 residues. CDR3 loop: CAWSVGRGAYNEQFF. The CDR3 DNA is TGTGCCTGGAGTGTAGGGCGGGGGGCCTACAATGAGCAGTTCTTC.

The chain recombines TRBV15 with TRBJ2-1; tentative D call: TRBD2 (5 bases). V lost 0 bases and J 7 bases, leaving 13 bases between the germline ends. Per the germline V gene, CDR1 is LNHNV and CDR2 is YYDKDF (reference sequence). The CDR3 totals 15 residues. The CDR3 DNA reads TGTGCCACCAGCAGAGACAGGTTGAGCGGTAATGAGCAGTTCTTC. This encodes CATSRDRLSGNEQFF.

The CDR3 DNA sequence: TGTGCCAGCAGCCCAGACAGGGTGGGGGAAAAACTGTTTTTT. It translates to CASSPDRVGEKLFF. The rearrangement uses TRBV27 and TRBJ1-4, with 7 bases that match TRBD1. With 6 bases clipped from V and 8 bases from J, the junction kept 9 bases outside the gene matches. Germline loops: CDR1 MNHEY, CDR2 SMNVEV (reference sequence). The CDR3 is 14 amino acids.

J is TRBJ2-5 and V is TRBV7-8; no definite D call. With 5 bases removed from V and 4 bases from J, the gap between germline ends came to 20 bases. Germline V lookup: CDR1 SGHVS, CDR2 FQNEAQ. This CDR3 contains 16 residues. CDR3 residues: CASSPLTTDIRETQYF. In nucleotides, the CDR3 is TGTGCCAGCAGCCCTCTTACCACCGACATCAGAGAGACCCAGTACTTC.

The V and J genes are TRBV7-9 and TRBJ2-7; D may be TRBD1 (6 bases). This CDR3 is built from 13 residues. V gave up 6 bases and J gave up 4 bases, with 13 bases separating them. Germline assignment: CDR1 SEHNR and CDR2 FQNEAQ (reference sequence). Written as DNA, the CDR3 is TGTGCCAGCAGTTCCCGGGACACATACGAGCAGTACTTC. Its protein product is CASSSRDTYEQYF. Filled out from reference TRBV7-9 and TRBJ2-7, the complete variable domain reads DTGVSQNPRHKITKRGQNVTFRCDPISEHNRLYWYRQTLGQGPEFLTYFQNEAQLEKSRLLSDRFSAERPKGSFSTLEIQRTEQGDSAMYLCASSSRDTYEQYFGPGTRLTVT.

V usage is TRBV11-3 and J usage is TRBJ1-1; D ambiguous. Between the trimmed V and J ends, which lost 1 base and 5 bases, there was a span of 8 bases. Per the germline V gene, CDR1 is SGHNT and CDR2 is YENEEA. The CDR3 consists of 13 residues. The CDR3 spells CASSLGRGTEAFF. The CDR3 DNA reads as TGTGCCAGCAGCTTAGGTCGAGGTACTGAAGCTTTCTTT.